The rows below give T cell receptor beta chains drawn from one sample of a study of shared T cell receptors in the human thymus. The table came from immunoSEQ multiplex PCR; TCRdb's copy has only in-frame clones and leaves some out. The data hold about 660,000 clones, with around nine tenths observed a single time. These data were also filed under a second study, of human thymus T cells.

The sample was thymocytes. These receptors originate from a boy under three years old with a congenital heart defect. CDR3s include the opening cysteine and the closing phenylalanine or tryptophan. Fields, in order: V gene, clone size, J gene, D gene, CDR3 protein, CDR3 DNA. A D gene is named only where the DNA matches it firmly. Rows give clone size only sometimes, using once, few, many, or a class for an expanded clone.

TRBV5-1	NA	TRBJ2-3	NA	CASSLLASEQYF	TGCGCCAGCAGCTTATTAGCGTCGGAGCAGTATTTT
TRBV6-1	NA	TRBJ1-1	TRBD1	CASGTGWVAEAFF	TGTGCCAGCGGGACAGGGTGGGTTGCTGAAGCTTTCTTT
TRBV2	NA	TRBJ1-1	TRBD1	CASSPPGTGSTEAFF	TGTGCCAGCAGTCCCCCCGGGACAGGGTCTACTGAAGCTTTCTTT
TRBV5-8	NA	TRBJ1-1	NA	CASSPREVGTEAFF	TGTGCCAGCAGCCCCAGGGAAGTGGGCACTGAAGCTTTCTTT
TRBV4-2	NA	TRBJ1-4	TRBD1	CASSQADRGRGEKLFF	TGTGCCAGCAGCCAAGCGGACAGGGGGCGAGGTGAAAAACTGTTTTTT
TRBV10-3	NA	TRBJ1-3	NA	CAISEIKAGSSGNTIYF	TGTGCCATCAGTGAGATTAAGGCAGGATCATCTGGAAACACCATATATTTT
TRBV11-2	once	TRBJ2-1	TRBD2	CASSPCLRPGGPYNEQFF	TGTGCCAGCAGCCCCTGTTTGAGACCGGGAGGCCCCTACAATGAGCAGTTCTTC
TRBV6-1	NA	TRBJ2-2	TRBD1	CASSEGGTGALVRELFF	TGTGCCAGCAGTGAAGGAGGGACAGGGGCTCTCGTGAGGGAGCTGTTTTTT
TRBV5-1	NA	TRBJ2-3	TRBD2	CASSLAEWEGSTDTQYF	TGCGCCAGCAGCTTGGCCGAGTGGGAGGGAAGCACAGATACGCAGTATTTT
TRBV19	NA	TRBJ1-2	NA	CASSPPRGRDYGYTF	TGTGCCAGTAGTCCCCCAAGGGGAAGAGACTATGGCTACACCTTC
TRBV27	NA	TRBJ2-1	TRBD2	CASSSATSGRKDEQFF	TGTGCCAGCAGTTCCGCGACTAGCGGGAGAAAGGATGAGCAGTTCTTC
TRBV28	NA	TRBJ2-4	NA	CASSFRGLGARNIQYF	TGTGCCAGCAGCTTCCGGGGATTGGGGGCGAGAAACATTCAGTACTTC
TRBV19	NA	TRBJ1-5	NA	CASSIVPGNPNQPQHF	TGTGCCAGTAGTATAGTACCAGGGAACCCCAATCAGCCCCAGCATTTT
TRBV6-1	NA	TRBJ1-2	NA	CASTQKGPNGGYTF	TGTGCCAGCACCCAAAAGGGGCCGAATGGTGGCTACACCTTC
TRBV27	NA	TRBJ2-7	TRBD2	CASSGGRYEQYF	TGTGCCAGCTCGGGGGGGCGGTACGAGCAGTACTTC
TRBV4-2	NA	TRBJ1-2	TRBD1	CASSQVTGGGYGYTF	TGTGCCAGCAGCCAGGTTACAGGGGGCGGGTATGGCTACACCTTC
TRBV5-4	once	TRBJ1-2	NA	CASSLEQAGANYGYTF	TGTGCCAGCAGCTTGGAACAGGCTGGAGCTAACTATGGCTACACCTTC
TRBV7-9	few	TRBJ1-4	TRBD1	CASSLPLGTGAEKLFF	TGTGCCAGCAGCTTACCGCTCGGGACAGGGGCCGAAAAACTGTTTTTT
TRBV5-4	NA	TRBJ2-1	NA	CASSSLGTPYNEQFF	TGTGCCAGCAGCTCCCTGGGGACACCCTACAATGAGCAGTTCTTC
TRBV5-1	once	TRBJ2-1	NA	CASSLEGPHGVNEQFF	TGCGCCAGCAGCTTGGAGGGCCCCCACGGGGTCAATGAGCAGTTCTTC
TRBV15	NA	TRBJ2-2	TRBD2	CATSRGSGGYANTGELFF	TGTGCCACCAGCAGGGGATCGGGGGGGTACGCGAACACCGGGGAGCTGTTTTTT
TRBV20-1	NA	TRBJ1-1	NA	CSARAQNEAFF	TGCAGTGCTAGAGCCCAAAATGAAGCTTTCTTT
TRBV25-1	few	TRBJ1-2	TRBD1	CASSGQGGGYTF	TGTGCCAGCAGTGGACAGGGTGGTGGCTACACCTTC
TRBV27	NA	TRBJ2-7	TRBD1	CASSSMDRGAYEQYF	TGTGCCAGCAGTTCTATGGACAGGGGGGCGTACGAGCAGTACTTC
TRBV18	NA	TRBJ2-7	NA	CASSRAGTAFEQYF	TGTGCCAGCTCACGAGCCGGGACTGCCTTCGAGCAGTACTTC
TRBV5-4	NA	TRBJ1-5	NA	CASSLDGGGSRNQPQHF	TGTGCCAGCAGCTTGGACGGCGGCGGGAGTCGGAATCAGCCCCAGCATTTT
TRBV6-5	NA	TRBJ1-5	NA	CASRYHRANNQPQHF	TGTGCCAGCAGATACCACAGGGCCAACAATCAGCCCCAGCATTTT
TRBV7-8	NA	TRBJ1-3	NA	CASSGGEGGNTIYF	TGTGCCAGCAGCGGCGGGGAGGGTGGAAACACCATATATTTT
TRBV11-3	NA	TRBJ2-3	TRBD2	CASSPRAGVATDTQYF	TGTGCCAGCAGCCCTCGGGCGGGAGTGGCCACAGATACGCAGTATTTT
TRBV12-2	NA	TRBJ2-7	NA	CASRPPPPEQYF	TGTGCAAGTCGCCCCCCTCCGCCCGAGCAGTACTTC
TRBV23-1	NA	TRBJ2-1	TRBD2	CASSQSMGRGSEGGSYNEQFF	TGCGCCAGCAGTCAATCAATGGGGCGGGGGAGCGAGGGAGGGTCCTACAATGAGCAGTTCTTC
TRBV7-8	NA	TRBJ2-1	TRBD2	CASSLGRLAGYNEQFF	TGTGCCAGCAGCTTAGGAAGACTAGCGGGCTACAATGAGCAGTTCTTC
TRBV5-8	few	TRBJ2-1	NA	CASSLAGGQGNEQFF	TGTGCCAGCAGCTTGGCCGGCGGCCAGGGGAATGAGCAGTTCTTC
TRBV5-8	NA	TRBJ2-7	TRBD1	CASSLSPGQGTSPGHEQYF	TGTGCCAGCAGCTTGTCCCCGGGACAGGGAACATCCCCAGGCCACGAGCAGTACTTC
TRBV13	NA	TRBJ1-1	NA	CASSTYRTPKRTEAFF	TGTGCCAGCAGCACCTACAGAACTCCAAAAAGGACTGAAGCTTTCTTT
TRBV30	NA	TRBJ2-7	TRBD1	CAWSVRQGSYEQYF	TGTGCCTGGAGTGTACGACAGGGTTCCTACGAGCAGTACTTC
TRBV28	once	TRBJ2-7	NA	CASSLISVVEEGGGYEQYF	TGTGCCAGCAGTTTAATCAGTGTAGTGGAAGAAGGGGGGGGATACGAGCAGTACTTC
TRBV6-5	few	TRBJ2-7	TRBD2	CASRGTSGSSYEQYF	TGTGCCAGCAGGGGAACTAGCGGGAGCTCCTACGAGCAGTACTTC
TRBV4-3	few	TRBJ2-7	TRBD1	CASSPSRTGQSYEQYF	TGCGCCAGCAGCCCTTCCAGGACAGGGCAATCCTACGAGCAGTACTTC
TRBV9	NA	TRBJ2-2	NA	CASSVGSPGELFF	TGTGCCAGCAGCGTAGGTAGTCCCGGGGAGCTGTTTTTT
TRBV5-1	NA	TRBJ2-7	TRBD2	CASSLAGIAGGAYEQYF	TGCGCCAGCAGCTTGGCCGGGATAGCGGGGGGAGCCTACGAGCAGTACTTC
TRBV6-5	once	TRBJ2-7	TRBD1	CASSYGDRGEQYF	TGTGCCAGCAGTTACGGGGACAGGGGCGAGCAGTACTTC
TRBV4-3	NA	TRBJ2-7	TRBD1	CASSQDPVNRDRDYEQYF	TGCGCCAGCAGCCAAGACCCCGTAAACCGGGACAGAGACTACGAGCAGTACTTC
TRBV5-4	NA	TRBJ2-7	TRBD2	CASSLSLAGSDSYEQYF	TGTGCCAGCAGCTTGTCTCTAGCGGGATCCGACTCCTACGAGCAGTACTTC
TRBV15	once	TRBJ2-3	TRBD2	CATSSGTSGRKSTDTQYF	TGTGCCACCAGCAGCGGGACTAGCGGGAGGAAAAGCACAGATACGCAGTATTTT
TRBV4-1	NA	TRBJ2-7	TRBD2	CASSQDLLAESSYEQYF	TGCGCCAGCAGCCAAGATCTTCTAGCGGAGAGCTCCTACGAGCAGTACTTC
TRBV15	NA	TRBJ1-5	TRBD1	CATSGGTGHQPQHF	TGTGCCACCAGCGGCGGGACAGGTCATCAGCCCCAGCATTTT
TRBV5-1	NA	TRBJ2-5	TRBD2	CASSLVGLAGRETQYF	TGCGCCAGCAGCTTGGTCGGACTAGCGGGAAGAGAGACCCAGTACTTC
TRBV5-1	NA	TRBJ2-1	NA	CASSFGLNNEQFF	TGCGCCAGCAGCTTCGGACTTAACAATGAGCAGTTCTTC
TRBV6-1	NA	TRBJ2-7	NA	CASSDWTAPFYEQYF	TGTGCCAGCAGTGATTGGACAGCCCCTTTCTACGAGCAGTACTTC